A single sample is the source of the 11 T cell receptor beta chains below, sequenced in a study of blood T cell repertoires in COVID-19. Method: immunoSEQ multiplex PCR; TCRdb's copy keeps in-frame clones and lacks some. The data contain roughly 240,000 clones, about 91% of them singletons. The sequenced sample consisted of PBMCs or T cells enriched from blood (not recorded which). The receptors come from a woman aged 30 to 39 with acute COVID-19.

In its sample, this clone was seen a few times. The V and J genes are TRBV24-1 and TRBJ1-1, with D perhaps matching TRBD1 (5 bases). V lost 0 bases and J lost 5, with 6 bases in between. Germline V gene lookup returns CDR1 KGHDR and CDR2 SFDVKD. The CDR3 contains 13 residues. The CDR3 is CATSDLRGTEAFF. CDR3 in DNA: TGTGCCACCAGTGATTTGCGGGGGACTGAAGCTTTCTTT.

V gene TRBV10-3 combines with J gene TRBJ1-5; TRBD1 is a possible D gene (6 bases). The CDR3 contains 15 residues. The germline CDR1 and CDR2 sequences are ENHRY and SYGVKD. The V gene lost 3 bases and the J gene lost 2 bases, with 11 bases spanning the gap. This CDR3 reads CAISDGPGGNQPQHF. The CDR3 region has the DNA TGTGCCATCAGTGACGGGCCAGGGGGCAATCAGCCCCAGCATTTT.

Concerning this clone itself: The same CDR3 also results from other DNA sequences found in this sample. The chain recombines TRBV6-5 with TRBJ1-5; D might be TRBD1 (5 bases). This CDR3 has 15 residues. V was clipped by 2 bases and J by 1 base, with 9 bases between them. Germline V gene data show CDR1 as MNHEY and CDR2 as SVGAGI. The CDR3 DNA reads as TGTGCCAGCAGTTACCGGGGGGGGAGCAATCAGCCCCAGCATTTT. It encodes CASSYRGGSNQPQHF.

This chain links TRBV10-3 with TRBJ2-3; 9 bases fit TRBD1. Per the germline V gene, CDR1 is ENHRY and CDR2 is SYGVKD. The CDR3 covers 17 residues. V gave up 3 bases and J gave up 1 base; unmatched junction bases: 8. CDR3 region: CAISDREGQGGTDTQYF. The CDR3 bases are TGTGCCATCAGTGACAGGGAGGGACAGGGAGGCACAGATACGCAGTATTTT.

This clone was counted between two and nine times. The chain's CDR3 is CASSYPGQGWNNSPLHF. The CDR3, as DNA: TGTGCCAGCAGTTACCCTGGACAGGGTTGGAATAATTCACCCCTCCACTTT. The chain links TRBV6-2 or TRBV6-3 to TRBJ1-6; 8 bases align to TRBD1. Per the germline V gene, CDR1 is MNHEY and CDR2 is SVGEGT. The CDR3 loop spans 17 amino acids. The V and J ends lost 2 bases and 5 bases, in that order; junction bases with no gene match: 8.

V and J are TRBV25-1 and TRBJ1-2; D unresolved. There are 14 residues in the CDR3. CDR1 is MGHDK, CDR2 SYGVNS, per germline. V lost 0 bases to trimming and J lost 6 bases, with 11 bases between them. In nucleotides, the CDR3 is TGTGCCAGCAGTGAATACTACGAGAGGGATGGCTACACCTTC. It codes for CASSEYYERDGYTF.

V usage is TRBV10-2 and J usage is TRBJ1-2, with 8 bases identical to TRBD1. Germline V gene sequence: CDR1 WSHSY, CDR2 SAAADI. J lost 5 bases, V lost 10 bases, and 3 bases had no gene match. This CDR3 comprises 11 residues. The CDR3 here is CATRQGYGYTF. The CDR3 DNA sequence: TGCGCCACCCGACAGGGGTATGGCTACACCTTC.

The chain carries TRBV19 and TRBJ1-2; 8 bases line up with TRBD1. There are 14 residues in the CDR3. Germline CDR1 LNHDA, CDR2 SQIVND (reference sequence). V gave up 9 bases and J gave up 6 bases; unmatched junction bases: 12. The CDR3 DNA follows: TGTGCCAGCCGTGGGGGCAGGGGGCTCCATGGCTACACCTTC. It translates to CASRGGRGLHGYTF.

In this sample, this clone turned up many times. This chain connects TRBV12-3 or TRBV12-4 to TRBJ2-7, with 7 bases identical to TRBD1. V was pared by 5 bases and J by 7 bases, with 8 bases of the junction left unmatched. CDR3 length: 13 residues. The CDR3 DNA is TGTGCCAGCAGTATCCGGACAGGAGGTGAGCAGTACTTC. It encodes CASSIRTGGEQYF.

The V call is TRBV5-5, the J call TRBJ1-5; 7 bases align to TRBD1. With 4 bases clipped from V and 3 bases from J, the junction kept 10 bases outside the gene matches. Germline CDR1 is SGHKS and CDR2 is YYEKEE (reference sequence). The length of the CDR3 is 16 residues. Here the CDR3 reads CASSPGTVDPNQPQHF. The CDR3 DNA reads TGTGCCAGCAGCCCTGGGACAGTCGATCCCAATCAGCCCCAGCATTTT. The full variable domain, with the rest looked up from reference TRBV5-5 and TRBJ1-5, is DAGVTQSPTHLIKTRGQQVTLRCSPISGHKSVSWYQQVLGQGPQFIFQYYEKEERGRGNFPDRFSARQFPNYSSELNVNALLLGDSALYLCASSPGTVDPNQPQHFGDGTRLSIL.

The chain couples TRBV6-5 to TRBJ1-2; possible D gene TRBD1, 5 bases. Germline V lookup: CDR1 MNHEY, CDR2 SVGAGI. This CDR3 has 13 amino acids. Trimming took 7 bases from V and 3 from J, leaving 12 bases between them. CDR3 nucleotides: TGTGCCAGCATTGGTGACAGTGACTATGGCTACACCTTC. This encodes CASIGDSDYGYTF.